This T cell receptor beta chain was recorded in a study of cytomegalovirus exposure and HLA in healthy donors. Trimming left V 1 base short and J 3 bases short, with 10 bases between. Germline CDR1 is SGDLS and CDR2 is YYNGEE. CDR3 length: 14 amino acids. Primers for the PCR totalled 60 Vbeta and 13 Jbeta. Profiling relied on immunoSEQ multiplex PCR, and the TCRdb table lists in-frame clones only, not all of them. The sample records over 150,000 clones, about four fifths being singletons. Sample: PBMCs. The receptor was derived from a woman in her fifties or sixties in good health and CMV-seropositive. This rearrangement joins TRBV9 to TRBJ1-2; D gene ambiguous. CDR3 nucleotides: TGTGCCAGCAGCGTATACGGCGGGGACTATGGCTACACCTTC. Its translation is CASSVYGGDYGYTF.